These 17 T cell receptor beta chains were sequenced from one sample in a study of beta chain features in type 1 diabetes. Whole-study findings and limits: Type 1 diabetes patients had TCRB CDR3s that were shorter (moderately but significantly so) in all four CD4+ subsets.

Their cognate antigens are unknown. Investigators reverse transcribed all isolated RNA, so they sequenced expressed TCRB transcripts. This table comes from immunoSEQ multiplex PCR, and its TCRdb copy is limited to in-frame clones, with some not included. The sample consists of around 140,000 clones, 7.5% to 9.5% of them appearing once. The sample comprised central memory CD4+ T cells from blood. Receptors were obtained from a man aged 30 to 39 with type 1 diabetes.

This clone has more than one count but fewer than ten. This chain's CDR3 is CAWRLGTQGGYTF. For the CDR3, the DNA is TGTGCCTGGAGACTCGGGACTCAAGGGGGCTACACCTTC. The genes are TRBV30 and TRBJ1-2; the D gene is possibly TRBD1 (5 bases). V lost 3 bases to trimming and J lost 8 bases, with 16 bases between them. The germline gives CDR1 GTSNPN, CDR2 SVGIG (reference sequence). The CDR3 totals 13 residues.

The gene calls are TRBV5-1 and TRBJ2-5, with 9 bases that match TRBD2. Germline trimming cut 4 bases from V and 4 bases from J; bases unmatched to any gene: 20. Germline V lookup: CDR1 SGHRS, CDR2 YFSETQ. This CDR3 has 19 amino acids. The CDR3 sequence: CASSPGWLSGGNDRETQYF. CDR3 DNA: TGCGCCAGCAGCCCCGGTTGGCTTAGCGGGGGAAACGATCGAGAGACCCAGTACTTC.

The chain has TRBV9 and TRBJ1-2, with 8 positions matching TRBD1. Unmatched junction bases numbered 0, after V lost 2 bases and J lost 0 bases. The CDR3 loop spans 14 amino acids. CDR1 and CDR2 from the germline V gene are SGDLS and YYNGEE. CDR3 in amino acids: CASSVGQANYGYTF. CDR3 DNA sequence: TGTGCCAGCAGCGTGGGACAGGCTAACTATGGCTACACCTTC.

This clone was counted a few times. V is TRBV4-2 and J is TRBJ2-2, with D tentatively TRBD2 (5 bases). Looked up from germline, CDR1 is LGHNA and CDR2 is YNFKEQ. The germline V and J ends were trimmed by 2 bases and 2 bases, with 12 bases remaining between them. The CDR3 sequence is 16 residues long. CDR3 loop: CASSQPRGSNTGELFF. The CDR3, as DNA: TGTGCCAGCAGCCAACCCCGAGGGTCTAACACCGGGGAGCTGTTTTTT.

This clone was counted a few times. V is TRBV7-9 and J is TRBJ2-3, with a possible D match to TRBD1 (5 bases). CDR3 length: 13 residues. V was cut by 7 bases and J by 6 bases, with 14 bases left in between. The germline V gene has CDR1 SEHNR and CDR2 FQNEAQ (reference sequence). The CDR3 protein is CASMGPIMDTQYF. In nucleotides, the CDR3 is TGTGCCAGCATGGGGCCCATCATGGATACGCAGTATTTT. Looking up the rest from reference TRBV7-9 and TRBJ2-3 gives the full variable domain: DTGVSQNPRHKITKRGQNVTFRCDPISEHNRLYWYRQTLGQGPEFLTYFQNEAQLEKSRLLSDRFSAERPKGSFSTLEIQRTEQGDSAMYLCASMGPIMDTQYFGPGTRLTVL.

The chain carries TRBV7-3 and TRBJ2-7; 8 positions agree with TRBD2. Germline V gene sequence: CDR1 SGHTA, CDR2 FQGTGA. CDR3 length equals 14 residues. V was clipped by 4 bases and J by 5 bases; unmatched bases: 7. CDR3 sequence: CASSSQRGSDEQYF. The CDR3 nucleotides read TGTGCCAGCAGCTCTCAGCGGGGGTCGGACGAGCAGTACTTC.

This clone was observed a handful of times. The chain joins TRBV6-5 to TRBJ1-2, with 7 bases fitting TRBD1. The junction had 5 bases not matched to a gene; V was cut back by 6 bases and J by 4 bases. The germline V gene encodes CDR1 MNHEY and CDR2 SVGAGI. The CDR3 has 13 residues. Written as DNA, the CDR3 is TGTGCCAGCAGCGCCGACAGGGTCTATGGCTACACCTTC. It specifies CASSADRVYGYTF.

The chain is built from TRBV5-1 and TRBJ2-2, with TRBD2 identical over 10 bases. Losses at the gene ends were 6 bases for V and 1 base for J; bases not matched to a gene: 6. The CDR3 spans 16 residues. Germline V gene lookup returns CDR1 SGHRS and CDR2 YFSETQ. The CDR3 reads CASTGLAGVNTGELFF. The CDR3 DNA reads as TGCGCCAGCACGGGGCTAGCGGGGGTGAACACCGGGGAGCTGTTTTTT.

This clone was recorded a few times. Other DNA sequences in this sample translate to the same CDR3. J is TRBJ2-5 and V is TRBV18, with D possibly TRBD2 on 6 matching bases. The CDR3 has 13 residues. Trimming shortened V by 1 base and J by 3 bases, and 6 bases separated the two germline ends. Germline assignment: CDR1 KGHSH and CDR2 LQKENI. CDR3 loop: CASSPRREETQYF. Here the CDR3 DNA reads TGTGCCAGCTCACCACGGAGGGAAGAGACCCAGTACTTC.

This clone was picked up a small number of times. The V gene is TRBV7-9, the J gene TRBJ1-2, with 8 nucleotides matching TRBD1. The germline V gene encodes CDR1 SEHNR and CDR2 FQNEAQ (reference sequence). After removal of 5 bases from V and 7 bases from J, the junction contained 6 bases not matched to a gene. This CDR3 is 13 amino acids long. The CDR3 nucleotides are TGTGCCAGCAGCCCCCTCGGACAGGGTGGCTACACCTTC. It yields the protein CASSPLGQGGYTF.

The chain has TRBV7-2 and TRBJ2-1, with D perhaps matching TRBD2 (5 bases). CDR1 is SGHTA, CDR2 FQGNSA, per germline. CDR3 length: 13 residues. V was trimmed by 0 bases and J by 5 bases, leaving 5 bases between them. CDR3 in amino acids: CASSLARDNEQFF. For the CDR3, the DNA is TGTGCCAGCAGCTTAGCGAGGGACAATGAGCAGTTCTTC.

This clone was observed a handful of times. The genes are TRBV7-2 and TRBJ2-4; 14 nucleotides align to TRBD2. The germline CDR1 and CDR2 sequences are SGHTA and FQGNSA. The CDR3 sequence is 17 residues long. Unmatched junction bases numbered 3, after V lost 3 bases and J lost 2 bases. The CDR3 DNA reads TGTGCCAGCAGCTTCGGGACTAGCGGGGGTACCAAAAACATTCAGTACTTC. Translation gives CASSFGTSGGTKNIQYF.

The chain has TRBV5-4 and TRBJ2-5, with D tentatively TRBD1 (5 bases). Trimming removed 1 base from V and 5 bases from J, with 12 bases in between. The V gene's germline CDR1 is SGHNT and CDR2 YYREEE (reference sequence). The CDR3 totals 14 residues. The CDR3 nucleotides read TGTGCCAGCAGCTTGAAGGGGTATGTGGAGACCCAGTACTTC. The encoded protein is CASSLKGYVETQYF.

This chain links TRBV14 with TRBJ1-2; 8 bases line up with TRBD1. Per the germline V gene, CDR1 is SGHDN and CDR2 is FVKESK. The CDR3 consists of 15 residues. Trimming at V came to 3 bases and at J to 1 base, leaving 4 bases not matched to a gene. The CDR3 is CASSQGQDHNYGYTF. CDR3 coding DNA: TGTGCCAGCAGCCAGGGACAGGACCATAACTATGGCTACACCTTC.

There are a few counts of this clone. This chain uses TRBV7-2 with TRBJ2-5; no firm D call. The germline V gene encodes CDR1 SGHTA and CDR2 FQGNSA. V lost 6 bases to trimming and J lost 1 base, with 12 bases between them. The CDR3 is 14 amino acids. CDR3 coding DNA: TGTGCCAGCAGTCTAGGTGGAATCCAAGAGACCCAGTACTTC. Protein: CASSLGGIQETQYF.

This clone was detected only a few times. This chain links TRBV5-1 with TRBJ2-7; 8 bases are shared with TRBD1. Per germline, CDR1 SGHRS and CDR2 YFSETQ. With 2 bases clipped from V and 2 bases from J, the junction kept 6 bases outside the gene matches. This CDR3 is built from 15 residues. CDR3 DNA: TGCGCCAGCAGCTTCCGAGGGGGACAGGCCTACGAGCAGTACTTC. Protein: CASSFRGGQAYEQYF.

The chain is built from TRBV7-9 and TRBJ1-4, with D uncertain. This CDR3 contains 14 residues. CDR1 is SEHNR and CDR2 is FQNEAQ in the germline V gene (reference sequence). V was cut by 5 bases and J by 2 bases, with 9 bases left in between. The CDR3 is CASSRRATNEKLFF. For the CDR3, the DNA is TGTGCCAGCAGCAGGAGGGCGACTAATGAAAAACTGTTTTTT.